The 19 T cell receptor beta chains listed next were all sequenced from one sample in a study of shared clonotypes between healthy human individuals. TCRdb keeps only in-frame clones here, not all; method: immunoSEQ multiplex PCR. This table holds fewer than 1.6 million clones, about 98.5% found once. The sequenced material came from naive CD4+ T cells sorted from blood. Subset indicated: CD45RA+ positively selected. These receptors all stem from a man aged 25 to 40 in good health.

The chain is built from TRBV28 and TRBJ2-2; 7 positions match TRBD2. With V trimmed by 7 bases and J by 1 base, 9 bases remained unmatched. Germline CDR1 MDHEN, CDR2 SYDVKM. The CDR3 length is 16 residues. As DNA, the CDR3 is TGTGCCAGCACCAAGCGGGACTTAAAGAACACCGGGGAGCTGTTTTTT. Translated, it gives CASTKRDLKNTGELFF.

The chain is built from TRBV5-5 and TRBJ2-5; weak D call: TRBD2 (5 bases). The CDR3 spans 15 residues. CDR1 SGHKS and CDR2 YYEKEE come from the germline V gene (reference sequence). Trimming removed 1 base from V and 4 bases from J, with 14 bases in between. The CDR3 loop reads CASSLSDLEGETQYF. CDR3 bases: TGTGCCAGCAGCTTGAGTGACCTCGAGGGAGAGACCCAGTACTTC.

The chain uses TRBV28 and TRBJ2-7, with D perhaps TRBD1 (6 bases). Deletions cut 5 bases from V and 1 base from J, with 15 bases between. This CDR3 has 15 amino acids. Germline lookup yields CDR1 MDHEN and CDR2 SYDVKM. The CDR3 DNA sequence: TGTGCCAGCAGTCCAGGAACAGGGCCTTCCTACGAGCAGTACTTC. Translating it yields CASSPGTGPSYEQYF.

The gene calls are TRBV30 and TRBJ2-7; tentative D call: TRBD1 (5 bases). Germline lookup yields CDR1 GTSNPN and CDR2 SVGIG (reference sequence). This CDR3 comprises 13 residues. V was cut by 2 bases and J by 3 bases, with 11 bases left in between. The CDR3 coding sequence is TGTGCCTGGAGTCCCAGGGTTGACTACGAGCAGTACTTC. Its protein is CAWSPRVDYEQYF.

The rearrangement links TRBV7-7 to TRBJ2-2; 8 bases map to TRBD2. The germline CDR1 and CDR2 sequences are SSHAT and FNYEAQ (reference sequence). V lost 1 base, J lost 7 bases, and 8 bases stayed unmatched. The CDR3 spans 16 residues. Written as DNA, the CDR3 is TGTGCCAGCAGCTTAGGTCTCGGGAGGGCAGGCGGGGAGCTGTTTTTT. Protein product: CASSLGLGRAGGELFF. Filled out from reference TRBV7-7 and TRBJ2-2, the complete variable domain reads GAGVSQSPRYKVTKRGQDVTLRCDPISSHATLYWYQQALGQGPEFLTYFNYEAQPDKSGLPSDRFSAERPEGSISTLTIQRTEQRDSAMYRCASSLGLGRAGGELFFGEGSRLTVL.

This sequence joins TRBV6-1 and TRBJ2-7; TRBD1 matches at 7 bases. This CDR3 contains 15 residues. V lost 6 bases, J lost 3 bases, and 11 bases stayed unmatched. Germline CDR1 is MNHNS and CDR2 is SASEGT. This chain's CDR3 is CASRVTGATGYEQYF. CDR3 sequence (DNA): TGTGCCAGCAGAGTAACAGGGGCGACGGGCTACGAGCAGTACTTC.

This chain links TRBV28 with TRBJ2-1; 12 bases line up with TRBD2. Germline V gives CDR1 MDHEN, CDR2 SYDVKM. Trimming took 6 bases from V and 4 from J; bases not matched to a gene: 4. CDR3 length: 15 amino acids. The CDR3 nucleotides read TGTGCCAGCAGCCGACTAGCGGGAGCATACAATGAGCAGTTCTTC. Protein: CASSRLAGAYNEQFF.

J is TRBJ1-5 and V is TRBV28, with D unclear. V was pared by 8 bases and J by 2 bases, with 13 bases between. The CDR3 contains 14 residues. CDR1 and CDR2 (germline): MDHEN, SYDVKM. The CDR3 nucleotides are TGTGCCAGCCGAAAGGTGCAGGGCAATCAGCCCCAGCATTTT. It translates to CASRKVQGNQPQHF. Complete variable domain (other parts from reference TRBV28 and TRBJ1-5): DVKVTQSSRYLVKRTGEKVFLECVQDMDHENMFWYRQDPGLGLRLIYFSYDVKMKEKGDIPEGYSVSREKKERFSLILESASTNQTSMYLCASRKVQGNQPQHFGDGTRLSIL.

Here the CDR3 reads CASSSGTGGNQPQHF. The DNA of the CDR3 is TGTGCCAGCAGCTCAGGGACAGGGGGCAATCAGCCCCAGCATTTT. The genes are TRBV6-1 and TRBJ1-5; TRBD1 matches 10 bases. V lost 6 bases to trimming and J lost 2 bases; unmatched junction nucleotides: 4. This CDR3 is built from 15 residues. Germline CDR1 and CDR2: MNHNS and SASEGT.

This chain's CDR3 is CASSIGRIRGLAKNIQYF. The CDR3 DNA is TGTGCCAGTAGTATAGGCAGGATCAGGGGGTTAGCCAAAAACATTCAGTACTTC. This chain connects TRBV19 to TRBJ2-4, with 7 bases matching TRBD1. CDR1 is LNHDA, CDR2 SQIVND, per germline (reference sequence). The ends lost 1 base at V and 0 bases at J; junction bases unmatched: 9. The CDR3 loop spans 18 amino acids.

J is TRBJ1-5 and V is TRBV7-3, with unresolved D. CDR1 and CDR2 from the germline V gene are SGHTA and FQGTGA. CDR3 length: 15 residues. The V gene lost 5 bases and the J gene lost 7 bases, with 18 bases spanning the gap. In DNA, the CDR3 is TGTGCCAGCAGCCCAGACGGTTCGCCATCCCAGCCCCAGCATTTT. It translates to CASSPDGSPSQPQHF. The full variable domain, its missing parts supplied by reference TRBV7-3 and TRBJ1-5, is GAGVSQTPSNKVTEKGKYVELRCDPISGHTALYWYRQSLGQGPEFLIYFQGTGAADDSGLPNDRFFAVRPEGSVSTLKIQRTERGDSAVYLCASSPDGSPSQPQHFGDGTRLSIL.

The rearrangement joins TRBV28 to TRBJ1-5; D perhaps matches TRBD1 (6 bases). Germline CDR1 and CDR2: MDHEN and SYDVKM. Between the trimmed V and J ends, which lost 3 bases and 7 bases, there was a span of 16 bases. The CDR3 spans 15 residues. CDR3 in amino acids: CASSFPDRSGQPQHF. Written as DNA, the CDR3 is TGTGCCAGCAGTTTCCCTGACAGGTCGGGGCAGCCCCAGCATTTT.

The V gene is TRBV11-2, the J gene TRBJ1-3; D remains unclear. The CDR3 is made up of 13 amino acids. V was pared by 3 bases and J by 0 bases, with 3 bases between. Per germline, CDR1 SGHAT and CDR2 FQNNGV. The CDR3 DNA is TGTGCCAGCAGCTTCAGCTCTGGAAACACCATATATTTT. It translates to CASSFSSGNTIYF.

The rearrangement uses TRBV4-2 and TRBJ1-4, with D perhaps TRBD1 (6 bases). Trimming pared 0 bases from V and 8 bases from J, leaving 19 bases between. Germline lookup yields CDR1 LGHNA and CDR2 YNFKEQ. The CDR3 totals 17 residues. CDR3 nucleotide sequence: TGTGCCAGCAGCCAAGACCCCGGACAGTTGGGCATCGAAAAACTGTTTTTT. Translated: CASSQDPGQLGIEKLFF.

The chain uses TRBV19 and TRBJ1-5, with a weak D call TRBD1 (6 bases). This CDR3 contains 17 residues. Germline V lookup: CDR1 LNHDA, CDR2 SQIVND (reference sequence). V lost 2 bases and J lost 3, with 17 bases in between. CDR3 sequence (DNA): TGTGCCAGTAGTATACCCACAGGAGCAGGGGTCAATCAGCCCCAGCATTTT. Amino acids: CASSIPTGAGVNQPQHF.

The chain uses TRBV19 and TRBJ2-1, with D maybe TRBD1 (6 bases). Trimming took off 6 bases at V and 8 bases at J, with 14 bases between the two ends. This CDR3 has 13 amino acids. Per germline, CDR1 LNHDA and CDR2 SQIVND (reference sequence). The CDR3 DNA sequence: TGTGCCAGTAGCGTACAGGGTTCCGATGAGCAGTTCTTC. It encodes CASSVQGSDEQFF.

The chain uses TRBV28 and TRBJ1-5; D is unresolved. The V gene lost 3 bases and the J gene lost 5 bases, with 8 bases spanning the gap. CDR1 and CDR2 from the germline V gene are MDHEN and SYDVKM. The CDR3 has 13 amino acids. The CDR3 DNA follows: TGTGCCAGCAGTTTCGCCAGCCATCAGCCCCAGCATTTT. This codes for CASSFASHQPQHF.

The chain links TRBV2 to TRBJ2-7, with D possibly being TRBD1 (5 bases). CDR1 SNHLY and CDR2 FYNNEI come from the germline V gene. The V end lost 6 bases, the J end lost 5 bases, and 11 bases lay between the germline ends. CDR3 length equals 12 residues. CDR3 nucleotides: TGTGCCAGCAGAGCAGGGTTCCACGAGCAGTACTTC. It is translated as CASRAGFHEQYF.

This chain connects TRBV5-1 to TRBJ2-7; D unresolved. Germline CDR1 reads SGHRS; CDR2 reads YFSETQ. The V end lost 0 bases, the J end lost 5 bases, and 12 bases lay between the germline ends. This CDR3 spans 14 amino acids. The CDR3 here is CASSLAVTPDEQYF. In DNA, the CDR3 is TGCGCCAGCAGCTTGGCCGTGACCCCCGACGAGCAGTACTTC. The variable domain in full, with the rest retrieved from reference TRBV5-1 and TRBJ2-7, is KAGVTQTPRYLIKTRGQQVTLSCSPISGHRSVSWYQQTPGQGLQFLFEYFSETQRNKGNFPGRFSGRQFSNSRSEMNVSTLELGDSALYLCASSLAVTPDEQYFGPGTRLTVT.